This T cell receptor beta chain was sequenced for a study of T cells expressing NK-cell markers. As for the study in general: Among the eight sequenced donors, seven tested HCMV-seropositive and one tested seronegative.

TCRdb reprocessed the 5' RACE reads and stores each CDR3 protein as one record, lacking DNA. The specimen's table records 400,000 to 450,000 distinct CDR3 sequences. The study's findings and limits: The HCMV specificity of the expanded NKG2C+ T cell clones stayed unresolved.

Concerning this clonotype itself: The antigen is undetermined.

The germline V gene encodes CDR1 DFQATT and CDR2 SNEGSKA (reference sequence). The CDR3 totals 17 residues. This chain links TRBV20-1 with TRBJ2-7; TCRdb's D call of TRBD2 is untestable without DNA. The receptor's source is a woman between 18 and 69 years old in good health. Sequenced: blood T cells: a sorted CD56 or NKG2C T cell subset, CD4+ or CD8+ T cells, or bulk PBMC T cells (not recorded which). Here the CDR3 reads CSADGLAGEVGPYEQYF.